This section outlines one T cell receptor (beta chain) sequence together with its context. Germline values: CDR1 SGHAT, CDR2 FQNNGV. The trim removed 5 bases at V and 8 bases at J, leaving 2 bases unmatched. CDR3 length: 12 amino acids. How the authors handled the data: Reference gene primer amplification yielded estimated nucleated cell counts. Sequencing used immunoSEQ multiplex PCR; TCRdb keeps in-frame clones, though not all of them. V and J calls plus clone size are reproduced from that table; the DNA served to infer D and trimming. The sample records 60,000 to 80,000 clones, about nine tenths being singletons. The data were taken from a study of blood T cell repertoires in COVID-19. As for the study in general: The analysed material was cDNA or gDNA that came from T cells, B-cell-depleted T cells, or PBMCs.

The J gene is TRBJ1-1, the V gene TRBV11-2; 10 positions match TRBD1. Sequencing was carried out using peripheral blood. This clonotype was obtained from a woman in her 70s with acute or convalescent COVID-19. The CDR3 loop reads CASSQGQGEAFF. In DNA, the CDR3 is TGTGCCAGCAGCCAGGGACAGGGGGAAGCTTTCTTT.